This TCR beta chain was sequenced for a study of beta chain features in type 1 diabetes. Turning to the study itself: Across every sample, 100 million to 130 million sorted cells were examined in total. The study's findings and limits: The cDNA sequencing approach could over-represent high-TCR-expressing cells. All four CD4+ subsets of Type 1 diabetes patients contained TCRB CDR3s that were moderately but significantly shorter.

Expressed TCRB transcripts got sequenced, as all isolated RNA was reverse transcribed. It was found that naive, central memory and regulatory T cell samples averaged about 3.4 million reads. Using immunoSEQ multiplex PCR, the repertoire was profiled, and TCRdb retains in-frame clones only, with some absent. The sample holds roughly 230,000 clones, about 11% seen once. There are 14 residues in the CDR3. V shed 4 bases and J shed 3 bases, with 11 bases lying between them. Germline CDR1 reads SGHDT; CDR2 reads YYEEEE. Sorting with CD45RO/CCR7/CD25/CD127/CD95/CD27 yielded naive, central memory, regulatory and stem-like memory CD4+ cells. A word on this clone: Its antigen is as yet unknown.

The rearrangement uses TRBV5-6 and TRBJ2-1; tentative D call: TRBD1 (6 bases). This clonotype was sampled from a man aged 30 to 39 with type 1 diabetes. Sequencing was carried out using naive CD4+ T cells from blood. For the CDR3, the DNA is TGTGCCAGCAGCGCCCCGACAGGCTACAATGAGCAGTTCTTC. Translating it yields CASSAPTGYNEQFF.